The T cell receptor (beta chain) under discussion was sequenced for a study of CD8+ T cells in alopecia areata. Study information: The study gave tofacitinib for 6 to 18 months, then 6 months off drug.

Starting from PBMCs, sorting isolated CD4+ and CD8+ T cells. Extraction of RNA preceded its reverse transcription into cDNA, which served as the sequencing template. TCRdb keeps only in-frame clones here, not all; method: immunoSEQ multiplex PCR. The sample includes roughly 250,000 clones, 67% of them seen just once. Of note for this clone: In the same sample, other DNA sequences code for this CDR3.

The CDR3 covers 9 residues. In germline, CDR1 is MNHNY, CDR2 SVGAGI (reference sequence). V lost 8 bases, J lost 5 bases, and 3 bases lay in between. The gene calls are TRBV6-6 and TRBJ2-5; no firm D call. The TCR comes from a human donor with alopecia areata. Sequencing was performed on CD4+ T cells sorted from blood, taken at week 0. The CDR3: CASGETQYF. CDR3 bases: TGTGCCAGCGGGGAGACCCAGTACTTC.